This T cell receptor beta chain stems from a study of T cell changes during pregnancy in multiple sclerosis (dated by TCRdb to between 2017 and 2020). Study-wide context: The study examined how the T cell repertoire changed over the course of pregnancy in women with multiple sclerosis.

About this clone itself: Its antigen remains undetermined. The sample holds no much larger clone one base away, and base qualities are not on file.

Receptors were amplified or captured by the immunoSEQ multiplex PCR assay. Drawn from immuneACCESS, this table holds only the in-frame rearrangements with V and J called that TCRdb kept. Clones are partly lost; checked studies trace under half to an unresolved V gene and leave the rest unexplained. The sample profile shows under 20,000 clones; more than 70% of them were found once. The ten top clones hold 8.5% to 10% of the sample. The TCR originated in a female donor with multiple sclerosis, enrolled in a pregnancy study. Material: CD8+ T cells from peripheral blood mononuclear cells, obtained after pregnancy.

The DNA is TGTGCCAGCAGTAATCGGGGTGGGTCGGGGGGTGAAATCTACGAGCAGTACTTC. Its protein is CASSNRGGSGGEIYEQYF. The chain was built from TRBV11-3 and TRBJ2-7, with 7 middle bases fitting TRBD2. From a lookup of the germline V gene, CDR1 and CDR2 are SGHNT and YENEEA. The junction shows trimming of 6 bases on V and 3 bases on J, and the gene matches do not reach 20 bases of it. The CDR3 has 18 amino acids, counting the end cysteine and phenylalanine. Just the 54-base CDR3 DNA is kept, in frame starting at base 1.